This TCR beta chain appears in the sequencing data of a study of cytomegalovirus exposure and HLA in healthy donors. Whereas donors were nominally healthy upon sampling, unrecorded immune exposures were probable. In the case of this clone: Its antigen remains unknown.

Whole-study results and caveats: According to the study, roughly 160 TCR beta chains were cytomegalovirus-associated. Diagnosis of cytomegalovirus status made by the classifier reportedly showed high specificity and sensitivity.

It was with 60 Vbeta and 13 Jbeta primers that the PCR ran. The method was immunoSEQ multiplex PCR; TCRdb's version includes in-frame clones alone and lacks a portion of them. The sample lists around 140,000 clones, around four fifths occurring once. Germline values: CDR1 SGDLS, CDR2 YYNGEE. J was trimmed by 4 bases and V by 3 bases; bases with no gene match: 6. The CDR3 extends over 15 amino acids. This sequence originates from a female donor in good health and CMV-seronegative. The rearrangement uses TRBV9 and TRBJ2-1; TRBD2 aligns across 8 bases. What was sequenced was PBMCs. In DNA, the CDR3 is TGTGCCAGCAGCGATAGCGGGGACTCTTACAATGAGCAGTTCTTC. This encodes CASSDSGDSYNEQFF.